What follows are 23 T cell receptor beta chains derived from one specimen sequenced in a study of T cells expressing NK-cell markers. TCRdb reworked the 5' RACE reads into one entry per CDR3 protein, no DNA. The ten top clones account for approximately 7%, within a sample of 400,000 to 550,000 distinct CDR3 sequences. The sequencing input was blood T cells: a sorted CD56 or NKG2C T cell subset, CD4+ or CD8+ T cells, or bulk PBMC T cells (not recorded which). The source of these receptors is a woman aged 18-69 years in good health.

The J gene is TRBJ1-4, the V gene TRBV9. This CDR3 is 15 amino acids long. CDR1 and CDR2 from the germline V gene are SGDLS and YYNGEE. The CDR3 loop is CASSILGGLGEKLFF.

The genes are TRBV4-1 and TRBJ2-6; TCRdb proposes TRBD1, but this gene call is untestable without DNA. This CDR3 is 18 amino acids long. Looked up from germline, CDR1 is MGHRA and CDR2 is YSYEKL. CDR3 sequence: CASSQPGGFPSGANVLTF.

This chain links TRBV11-3 with TRBJ2-3; TCRdb outputs TRBD1, but without DNA this stays unchecked. This CDR3 spans 15 amino acids. Germline values: CDR1 SGHNT, CDR2 YENEEA. The chain's CDR3 is CASSLGGDSTDTQYF.

The chain employs TRBV20-1 and TRBJ2-1; TCRdb reports TRBD2, a call that lacks DNA to check it against. This CDR3 is built from 14 residues. Germline assignment: CDR1 DFQATT and CDR2 SNEGSKA (reference sequence). CDR3 loop: CSASPGTSGGEQFF.

This rearrangement joins TRBV7-2 to TRBJ1-6; TCRdb gives TRBD1 as the D gene, but with no DNA this cannot be confirmed. The length of the CDR3 is 12 residues. Per germline, CDR1 SGHTA and CDR2 FQGNSA. The CDR3 here is CASSPGGRALHF.

The chain recombines TRBV12-3 or TRBV12-4 with TRBJ2-7; TCRdb calls TRBD2, which cannot be checked without DNA. The CDR3 has 14 amino acids. The CDR3 is CASGPRLDPYEQYF.

The chain carries TRBV7-9 and TRBJ2-1; TCRdb lists TRBD2, though no DNA is available to test this call. CDR3 length: 17 amino acids. Germline-derived CDR1 and CDR2 are SEHNR and FQNEAQ (reference sequence). This chain's CDR3 is CASSRADSSGGYNEQFF.

J is TRBJ2-1 and V is TRBV7-2; TCRdb proposes TRBD2, but this gene call is untestable without DNA. The CDR3 extends over 14 amino acids. CDR1 and CDR2 (germline): SGHTA, FQGNSA. The CDR3 loop is CASSTGLKNNEQFF.

The chain employs TRBV20-1 and TRBJ2-3; the D call from TCRdb, TRBD1, cannot be confirmed without DNA. The CDR3 length is 15 residues. Germline V gene sequence: CDR1 DFQATT, CDR2 SNEGSKA (reference sequence). This CDR3 reads CSARRQGSYTDTQYF.

The chain has TRBV7-9 and TRBJ2-2. The germline V gene encodes CDR1 SEHNR and CDR2 FQNEAQ (reference sequence). CDR3 length: 17 amino acids. CDR3 amino acids: CASSLAQAAVNTGELFF.

The chain recombines TRBV20-1 with TRBJ2-7; as DNA is missing, the TRBD2 call by TCRdb cannot be tested. The CDR3 is 14 amino acids. Germline V CDR1 and CDR2: DFQATT, SNEGSKA (reference sequence). CDR3 amino acids: CSARAARGSYEQYF.

This chain links TRBV29-1 with TRBJ2-1; TCRdb gives TRBD2 as the D gene, but with no DNA this cannot be confirmed. CDR3 length equals 12 residues. Germline lookup yields CDR1 SQVTM and CDR2 ANQGSEA. CDR3 in amino acids: CSVVGRNNEQFF.

The chain couples TRBV7-2 to TRBJ2-1; TCRdb names TRBD2, which stays unverified in the absence of DNA. The CDR3 has 16 amino acids. CDR1 and CDR2 from the germline V gene are SGHTA and FQGNSA. The CDR3 is CASSPLLAGRNNEQFF.

The gene calls are TRBV5-6 and TRBJ1-6. CDR3 length: 16 amino acids. Per the germline V gene, CDR1 is SGHDT and CDR2 is YYEEEE. CDR3 sequence reads: CASSSFIDSGNSPLHF.

J is TRBJ2-7 and V is TRBV28; TCRdb names TRBD2, which stays unverified in the absence of DNA. Germline CDR1 is MDHEN and CDR2 is SYDVKM. The CDR3 has 12 residues. CDR3: CASSLLLEVQYF.

The V gene is TRBV19, the J gene TRBJ2-1; the D call of TRBD2 rests on TCRdb alone, since no DNA is present to check it. The CDR3 length is 16 residues. Germline loops: CDR1 LNHDA, CDR2 SQIVND (reference sequence). CDR3 protein: CASSGLGARSYNEQFF.

The chain links TRBV27 to TRBJ2-6; TCRdb names TRBD1, which stays unverified in the absence of DNA. In germline, CDR1 is MNHEY, CDR2 SMNVEV (reference sequence). The CDR3 runs 16 residues. The CDR3 spells CASTMIQDSGANVLTF.

The chain has TRBV20-1 and TRBJ2-1; TCRdb gives TRBD1 as the D gene, but with no DNA this cannot be confirmed. The germline V gene encodes CDR1 DFQATT and CDR2 SNEGSKA (reference sequence). The CDR3 covers 12 residues. The CDR3 is CSASFLGPGGFF.

This CDR3 reads CATTRERGGNQPQHF. The chain has TRBV15 and TRBJ1-5; TCRdb names TRBD1, which stays unverified in the absence of DNA. The germline V gene has CDR1 LNHNV and CDR2 YYDKDF (reference sequence). This CDR3 has 15 residues.

V usage is TRBV7-9 and J usage is TRBJ1-1. CDR3 size: 12 residues. CDR1 and CDR2 from the germline V gene are SEHNR and FQNEAQ (reference sequence). The CDR3: CASSLDYTEAFF.

The V and J genes are TRBV29-1 and TRBJ2-2. This CDR3 contains 12 residues. Germline V gene sequence: CDR1 SQVTM, CDR2 ANQGSEA. The CDR3 is CSAEGQGSPLFF.

The chain recombines TRBV25-1 with TRBJ2-3; TCRdb picks TRBD1, but there is no DNA to check that call. The CDR3 length is 15 residues. CDR1 and CDR2 (germline): MGHDK, SYGVNS. The CDR3 here is CASRGQGVSTDTQYF.

V and J are TRBV7-9 and TRBJ2-5; TCRdb reports TRBD2, a call that lacks DNA to check it against. Germline CDR1 reads SEHNR; CDR2 reads FQNEAQ (reference sequence). The CDR3 length is 14 residues. This chain's CDR3 is CASSLTAGMETQYF.